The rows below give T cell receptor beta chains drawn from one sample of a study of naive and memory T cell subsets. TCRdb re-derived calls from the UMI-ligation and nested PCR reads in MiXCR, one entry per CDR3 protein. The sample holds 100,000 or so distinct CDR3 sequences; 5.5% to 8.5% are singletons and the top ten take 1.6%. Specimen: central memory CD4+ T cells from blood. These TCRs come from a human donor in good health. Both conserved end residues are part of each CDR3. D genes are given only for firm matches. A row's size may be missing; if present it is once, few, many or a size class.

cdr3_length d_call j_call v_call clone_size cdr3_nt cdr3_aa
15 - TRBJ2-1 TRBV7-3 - TGTGCCAGCAGCTTTCGCCCGGGGGTTTACAATGAGCAGTTCTTC CASSFRPGVYNEQFF
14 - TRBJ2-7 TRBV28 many TGTGCCAGCAGTCCGGGACGCACAGCTGGCGAGCAGTACTTC CASSPGRTAGEQYF
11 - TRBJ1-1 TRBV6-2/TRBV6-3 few TGTGCCAGCAGTTACGGCACTGAAGCTTTCTTT CASSYGTEAFF
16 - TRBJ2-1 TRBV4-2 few TGTGCCAGCAGCCAAGCTGCGGGGTCTGGTATCGATGAGCAGTTCTTC CASSQAAGSGIDEQFF
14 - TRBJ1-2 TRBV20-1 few TGCAGTGCTAGAGGCCGCCTGGATAGGGATGGCTACACCTTC CSARGRLDRDGYTF
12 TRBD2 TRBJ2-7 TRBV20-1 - TGCAGTGCTGAGACTAGCCAGGACCAGCAGTACTTC CSAETSQDQQYF
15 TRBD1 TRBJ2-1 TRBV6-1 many TGTGCCAGCAGTGGAACGGGACAGGCCTACAATGAGCAGTTCTTC CASSGTGQAYNEQFF
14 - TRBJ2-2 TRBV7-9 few TGTGCCAGCAGCTTGTCAGGGTTCGTCGGGGAGCTGTTTTTT CASSLSGFVGELFF
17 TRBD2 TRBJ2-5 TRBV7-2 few TGTGCCAGCAGCTTATGGCTAGCGGGAGGGTACCAAGAGACCCAGTACTTC CASSLWLAGGYQETQYF
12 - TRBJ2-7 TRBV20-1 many TGCAGTGCTACTCCTAGCTCGGCCGAGCAGTACTTC CSATPSSAEQYF
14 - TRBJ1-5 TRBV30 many TGTGCCTGGAGCTTGGAGGGGGGAAATCAGCCCCAGCATTTT CAWSLEGGNQPQHF
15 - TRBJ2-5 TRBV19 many TGTGCCAGTAGCCCAAGGGGAGTTGATCGGGAGACCCAGTACTTC CASSPRGVDRETQYF
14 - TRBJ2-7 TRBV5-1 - TGCGCCAGCAGCCTACAGGCTACCTCTCTGGAGCAGTACTTC CASSLQATSLEQYF
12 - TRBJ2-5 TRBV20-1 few TGCAGTGCTATCCCCCGTCAAGAGACCCAGTACTTC CSAIPRQETQYF
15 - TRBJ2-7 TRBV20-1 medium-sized TGCAGTGCTAGAGATCAAGGGTTAGGTCACCACGAGCAGTACTTC CSARDQGLGHHEQYF
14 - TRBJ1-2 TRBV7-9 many TGTGCCAGCAGCTCGGAACAGGGCACCTATGGCTACACCTTC CASSSEQGTYGYTF
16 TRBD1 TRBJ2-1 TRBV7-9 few TGTGCCAGCAGCCCGCCCCGGGACAGGGCCCACAATGAGCAGTTCTTC CASSPPRDRAHNEQFF
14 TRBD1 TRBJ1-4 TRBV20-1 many TGCAGTGCTAGAGTTAGACAGGGGGATGAAAAACTGTTTTTT CSARVRQGDEKLFF
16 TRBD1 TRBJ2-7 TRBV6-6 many TGTGCCAGCAGTAACTCGGGACAGGGTGGCGGTTTGTGGAAGTACTTC CASSNSGQGGGLWKYF
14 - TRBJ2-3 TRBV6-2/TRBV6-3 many TGTGCCAGCAGTTACGGGCGGACCATTGATACGCAGTATTTT CASSYGRTIDTQYF
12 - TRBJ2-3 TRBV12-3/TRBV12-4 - TGTGCCAGCAGTTTAGCCAGGGATACGCAGTATTTT CASSLARDTQYF
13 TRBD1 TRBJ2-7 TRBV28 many TGTGCCAGCACGGGACAGGGAACCTACGAGCAGTACTTC CASTGQGTYEQYF
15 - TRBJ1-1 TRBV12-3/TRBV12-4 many TGTGCCAGCAGTCATGTCGGGATTGTTGGCACTGAAGCTTTCTTT CASSHVGIVGTEAFF
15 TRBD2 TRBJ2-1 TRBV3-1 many TGTGCCAGCAGCCGCCAACTAGCGGGTGGGAATGAGCAGTTCTTC CASSRQLAGGNEQFF
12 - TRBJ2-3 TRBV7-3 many TGTGCCAGCGGGTCGGGGACAGATACGCAGTATTTT CASGSGTDTQYF
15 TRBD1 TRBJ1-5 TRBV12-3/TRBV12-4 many TGTGCCAGCAGCTCGGACAGGTTGGGCAATCAGCCCCAGCATTTT CASSSDRLGNQPQHF
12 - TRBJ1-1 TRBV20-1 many TGCAGTGCTAGGCCGGGGCACACTGAAGCTTTCTTT CSARPGHTEAFF
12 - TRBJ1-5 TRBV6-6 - TGTGCCAGCAGTTACGGTAATCAGCCCCAGCATTTT CASSYGNQPQHF
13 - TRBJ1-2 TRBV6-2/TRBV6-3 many TGTGCCAGCAGTTGGGGCACGAACTATGGCTACACCTTC CASSWGTNYGYTF
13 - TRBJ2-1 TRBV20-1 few TGCAGTGCTAGCAGGGGAGAGGGGAATGAGCAGTTCTTC CSASRGEGNEQFF
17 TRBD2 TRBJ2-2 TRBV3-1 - TGTGCCAGCAGCTTACCCAGACTAGCGGGAGGGATCGGGGAGCTGTTTTTT CASSLPRLAGGIGELFF
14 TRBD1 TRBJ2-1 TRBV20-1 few TGCAGTGCTAGTCCAGGGCAGGGGGTCCATGAGCAGTTCTTC CSASPGQGVHEQFF
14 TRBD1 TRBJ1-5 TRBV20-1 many TGCAGTGCTAGCGGACAGGGACGCAATCAGCCCCAGCATTTT CSASGQGRNQPQHF
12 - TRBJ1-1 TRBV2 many TGTGCCACTAGGGCGTCCCCCACTGAAGCTTTCTTT CATRASPTEAFF
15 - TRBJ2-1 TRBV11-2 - TGTGCCAGCAGCTTAGTGCGGAGCTCCTACAATGAGCAGTTCTTC CASSLVRSSYNEQFF
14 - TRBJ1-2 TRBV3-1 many TGTGCCAGCAGCCAAGATTTCGGGCCTCAAGGCTACACCTTC CASSQDFGPQGYTF
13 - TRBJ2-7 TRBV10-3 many TGTGCCACTTTAACAGGACACTCCTACGAGCAGTACTTC CATLTGHSYEQYF
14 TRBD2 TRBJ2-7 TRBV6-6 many TGTGCCAGCAGAATGGGGGGGGTAGCCTACGAGCAGTACTTC CASRMGGVAYEQYF
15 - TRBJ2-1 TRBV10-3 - TGTCCCGGCGGCCAGGGAGCGGGTTTATACAATGAGCAGTTCTTC CPGGQGAGLYNEQFF
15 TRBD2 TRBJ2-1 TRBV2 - TGTGCCAGCAGGCCTCTGGCGGGGGGGCCAGATGAGCAGTTCTTC CASRPLAGGPDEQFF
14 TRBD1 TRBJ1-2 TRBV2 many TGTGCCAGCAGCCTTTACGGACAGGGGGAAGGCTACACCTTC CASSLYGQGEGYTF
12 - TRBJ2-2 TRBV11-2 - TGTGCCAGCAGCTTATTTCCCGGGGAGCTGTTTTTT CASSLFPGELFF
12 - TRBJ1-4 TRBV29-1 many TGCAGCGTTGCAGGGGATAATGAAAAACTGTTTTTT CSVAGDNEKLFF
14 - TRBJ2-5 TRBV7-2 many TGTGCCAGCAGCTTAGATCTCCAAGAGAGGACCCAGTACTTC CASSLDLQERTQYF
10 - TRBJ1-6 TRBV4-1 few TGCGCCAGCGGGCTTTCACCCCTCCACTTT CASGLSPLHF
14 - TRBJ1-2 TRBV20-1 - TGCAGTGCCCATATGGAACTCCAAGACTATGGCTACACCTTC CSAHMELQDYGYTF
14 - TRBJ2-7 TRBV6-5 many TGTGCCAGCAGTTACGCGCAGGGCGCCTACGAGCAGTACTTC CASSYAQGAYEQYF
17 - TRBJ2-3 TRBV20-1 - TGCAGTGCGAGCTCCCTAGTGGGGGGTGGAGGCACAGATACGCAGTATTTT CSASSLVGGGGTDTQYF